This T cell receptor beta chain appears in the sequencing data of a study of T cells in Graves' hyperthyroidism and ophthalmopathy. Background on the study: The authors collected peripheral blood at initial diagnosis, before any treatment. Study conclusions and caveats: Ophthalmopathy, as predicted by the model, came a median around 6 months after the prediction.

Comments on this clonotype: The antigen remains unidentified.

Diagnoses used clinical symptoms, serum thyroxine and TRAb, thyroid ultrasound and orbital computed tomography. PBMCs were collected from an approximately 9.3 ml volume of fresh peripheral blood. Germline CDR1 is SGHAT and CDR2 is FQNNGV. Trimming shortened V by 1 base and J by 8 bases, and 12 bases separated the two germline ends. CDR3 length: 14 residues. RNA transcripts provided the source from which TCR beta CDR3 regions were amplified. Using the HTBI primer set, a first-round RT-PCR was run on the TCR CDR3. In TCRdb, the multiplex PCR reads were re-called with MiXCR into one record per CDR3 protein. Seen here are 650,000 to 750,000 distinct CDR3 sequences, approximately 15% observed once, and the top ten hold 10% to 13%.

The sequenced material came from blood. The TCR comes from a young woman with Graves' hyperthyroidism. V is TRBV11-2 and J is TRBJ2-1; the D is unclear. The CDR3 reads CASSLVLVAYEQFF. CDR3 bases: TGTGCCAGCAGCTTAGTATTGGTAGCCTATGAGCAGTTCTTC.